One sample yielded the 30 T cell receptor beta chains listed below, sequenced in a study of T cell repertoires in cytomegalovirus infection. TCRdb fed the reads into MiXCR, producing one record per CDR3 protein. The profile shows 560,000 or so distinct CDR3 sequences, 16% of them singletons. Sequenced: CD8+ T cells from PBMCs. The receptors originated from a human donor in good health (CMV status not recorded). Some clones in this sample may be carry-over from other donors' samples.

Ten or more counts support this clonotype. The V call is TRBV28, the J call TRBJ1-2, with a weak D call TRBD1 (5 bases). The CDR3 extends over 15 amino acids. V lost 1 base, J lost 0 bases, and 9 bases lay in between. Germline CDR1 and CDR2: MDHEN and SYDVKM. CDR3 amino acids: CASSLLGLTNYGYTF. The CDR3 bases are TGTGCCAGCAGTTTATTGGGGCTCACTAACTATGGCTACACCTTC.

In its sample, this clonotype was seen many times. This rearrangement joins TRBV6-6 to TRBJ1-5; 9 nucleotides line up with TRBD1. Germline assignment: CDR1 MNHNY and CDR2 SVGAGI (reference sequence). The CDR3 contains 15 residues. The V segment lost 7 bases and the J segment 7 bases; nucleotides outside the gene matches: 11. The CDR3 loop is CASNPLTGGGQPQHF. The CDR3 region has the DNA TGTGCCAGCAACCCCCTGACAGGGGGGGGACAGCCCCAGCATTTT.

This clonotype turned up a few times. This chain uses TRBV19 with TRBJ1-5; possibly TRBD1 for D (5 bases). Germline V lookup: CDR1 LNHDA, CDR2 SQIVND (reference sequence). This CDR3 contains 12 residues. Trimming took 3 bases from V and 6 from J, leaving 6 bases between them. The CDR3 protein is CASSIGTQPQHF. The CDR3 DNA is TGTGCCAGTAGTATCGGGACTCAGCCCCAGCATTTT.

This clonotype was detected only a few times. V is TRBV5-6 and J is TRBJ2-7, with 7 bases identical to TRBD1. V shed 2 bases, J shed 2 bases, and the junction held 7 bases outside the gene matches. The CDR3 covers 15 residues. In germline, CDR1 is SGHDT, CDR2 YYEEEE. The CDR3 bases are TGTGCCAGCAGCTTTCCAACAGGGGAAACCTACGAGCAGTACTTC. Translated: CASSFPTGETYEQYF.

The chain is built from TRBV5-4 and TRBJ1-6, with D possibly being TRBD1 (5 bases). V lost 4 bases, J lost 10 bases, and 24 bases lay in between. Germline lookup yields CDR1 SGHNT and CDR2 YYREEE (reference sequence). The CDR3 is 17 amino acids. The chain's CDR3 is CASSRRIEGQIGSPLHF. The CDR3 nucleotides are TGTGCCAGCAGCCGCCGAATTGAGGGGCAGATTGGATCACCCCTCCACTTT. Combining the CDR3 with reference TRBV5-4 and TRBJ1-6 gives the whole variable domain ETGVTQSPTHLIKTRGQQVTLRCSSQSGHNTVSWYQQALGQGPQFIFQYYREEENGRGNFPPRFSGLQFPNYSSELNVNALELDDSALYLCASSRRIEGQIGSPLHFGNGTRLTVT.

This clonotype was seen repeatedly, ten times or more. This chain uses TRBV7-3 with TRBJ1-4; TRBD1 agrees at 8 bases. Germline CDR1 reads SGHTA; CDR2 reads FQGTGA. The CDR3 spans 13 residues. The V gene end was trimmed by 5 bases and the J gene end by 7 bases; junction bases not matched to a gene: 3. CDR3 DNA: TGTGCCAGCAGCGTTACAGGGGGTGAAAAACTGTTTTTT. It is translated as CASSVTGGEKLFF. The whole variable domain, remainder taken from reference TRBV7-3 and TRBJ1-4, is GAGVSQTPSNKVTEKGKYVELRCDPISGHTALYWYRQSLGQGPEFLIYFQGTGAADDSGLPNDRFFAVRPEGSVSTLKIQRTERGDSAVYLCASSVTGGEKLFFGSGTQLSVL.

CDR3 DNA: TGTGCCAGTAGTATGGCTCAGGGTGGCACTGAAGCTTTCTTT. Protein sequence: CASSMAQGGTEAFF. The genes are TRBV19 and TRBJ1-1, with a possible D match to TRBD1 (5 bases). The CDR3 sequence is 14 residues long. Trimming removed 3 bases from V and 4 bases from J, with 12 bases in between. CDR1 LNHDA and CDR2 SQIVND come from the germline V gene (reference sequence).

This clonotype was picked up many times. The chain is built from TRBV7-2 and TRBJ2-1; 8 bases align to TRBD2. CDR3 length: 15 residues. J was trimmed by 4 bases and V by 6 bases; bases with no gene match: 8. Germline loops: CDR1 SGHTA, CDR2 FQGNSA. DNA for the CDR3: TGTGCCAGCAGTTCCTCCGGGACTAGTTACAATGAGCAGTTCTTC. Amino acids: CASSSSGTSYNEQFF.

This clonotype was recorded at least ten times. This rearrangement joins TRBV19 to TRBJ2-7; TRBD1 aligns across 9 bases. There are 15 residues in the CDR3. Germline V lookup: CDR1 LNHDA, CDR2 SQIVND (reference sequence). The V segment lost 5 bases and the J segment 2 bases; nucleotides outside the gene matches: 7. CDR3 loop: CASSPWTGATYEQYF. CDR3 DNA: TGTGCCAGTAGTCCGTGGACAGGGGCGACCTACGAGCAGTACTTC. Full variable domain (outside the CDR3, taken from reference TRBV19 and TRBJ2-7): DGGITQSPKYLFRKEGQNVTLSCEQNLNHDAMYWYRQDPGQGLRLIYYSQIVNDFQKGDIAEGYSVSREKKESFPLTVTSAQKNPTAFYLCASSPWTGATYEQYFGPGTRLTVT.

This clonotype was found many times. The V gene is TRBV20-1, the J gene TRBJ1-4, with 7 bases that match TRBD1. Germline trimming cut 2 bases from V and 4 bases from J; bases unmatched to any gene: 13. The germline CDR1 and CDR2 sequences are DFQATT and SNEGSKA (reference sequence). CDR3 length equals 17 residues. CDR3 nucleotides: TGCAGTGCTAGAAGTCTCAACCCTACAGGGGTTAATGAAAAACTGTTTTTT. Amino acid sequence: CSARSLNPTGVNEKLFF.

This clonotype came up many times. The chain couples TRBV11-2 to TRBJ2-7; no firm D call. CDR1 and CDR2 from the germline V gene are SGHAT and FQNNGV. The CDR3 is 15 residues long. Deletions cut 1 base from V and 2 bases from J, with 12 bases between. For the CDR3, the DNA is TGTGCCAGCAGCTTAGTGGGCAGTACAGCCTACGAGCAGTACTTC. This translates into CASSLVGSTAYEQYF. The variable domain in full, completed from reference TRBV11-2 and TRBJ2-7, reads EAGVAQSPRYKIIEKRQSVAFWCNPISGHATLYWYQQILGQGPKLLIQFQNNGVVDDSQLPKDRFSAERLKGVDSTLKIQPAKLEDSAVYLCASSLVGSTAYEQYFGPGTRLTVT.

This clonotype was recorded at least ten times. The genes are TRBV6-1 and TRBJ2-4, with 7 positions matching TRBD1. The CDR3 is 16 residues long. CDR1 and CDR2 from the germline V gene are MNHNS and SASEGT. The V segment lost 1 base and the J segment 7 bases; nucleotides outside the gene matches: 10. The CDR3 DNA reads as TGTGCCAGCAGTGAAGAGAGGGGGCGCCCGGGGAACATTCAGTACTTC. This translates into CASSEERGRPGNIQYF.

The chain has TRBV6-4 and TRBJ2-1; D might be TRBD2 (6 bases). This CDR3 is built from 15 residues. V was clipped by 6 bases and J by 6 bases, with 18 bases between them. Per germline, CDR1 MRHNA and CDR2 SNTAGT. CDR3 residues: CASRGLTRLGNEQFF. The CDR3 nucleotides read TGTGCCAGCAGGGGACTGACTAGGCTGGGCAATGAGCAGTTCTTC.

This clonotype turned up a few times. CDR3 bases: TGTGCCAGCAGCTTCGGCTTCGATAGCAATCAGCCCCAGCATTTT. This codes for CASSFGFDSNQPQHF. The chain couples TRBV5-6 to TRBJ1-5; no clear D gene. The V gene's germline CDR1 is SGHDT and CDR2 YYEEEE. With 2 bases removed from V and 0 bases from J, the gap between germline ends came to 9 bases. This CDR3 has 15 amino acids.

This clonotype was detected only a few times. The rearrangement links TRBV4-1 to TRBJ2-3; 8 bases align to TRBD1. V was clipped by 0 bases and J by 2 bases; unmatched bases: 1. The CDR3 is 15 residues long. The V gene's germline CDR1 is MGHRA and CDR2 YSYEKL. The CDR3 sequence is CASSQEDRVTDTQYF. CDR3 DNA: TGCGCCAGCAGCCAAGAGGACAGGGTCACAGATACGCAGTATTTT.

This rearrangement joins TRBV12-5 to TRBJ2-1; 7 nucleotides line up with TRBD1. The CDR3 is made up of 13 amino acids. Germline lookup yields CDR1 LGHNT and CDR2 FRNRAP. J lost 8 bases, V lost 6 bases, and 7 bases had no gene match. The CDR3 nucleotides read TGTGCTAGTGGGACCACAGGGGCGGATGAGCAGTTCTTC. Residues: CASGTTGADEQFF. Looking up the rest from reference TRBV12-5 and TRBJ2-1 gives the full variable domain: DARVTQTPRHKVTEMGQEVTMRCQPILGHNTVFWYRQTMMQGLELLAYFRNRAPLDDSGMPKDRFSAEMPDATLATLKIQPSEPRDSAVYFCASGTTGADEQFFGPGTRLTVL.

There are many counts of this clonotype. V usage is TRBV7-6 and J usage is TRBJ2-2; no reliable D call. Trimming stripped 5 bases from V and 0 bases from J, with 4 bases between. Looked up from germline, CDR1 is SGHVS and CDR2 is FNYEAQ. There are 13 residues in the CDR3. The CDR3 spells CASSDTNTGELFF. The CDR3 DNA follows: TGTGCCAGCAGCGATACGAACACCGGGGAGCTGTTTTTT. The full variable domain, rest sourced from reference TRBV7-6 and TRBJ2-2, is GAGVSQSPRYKVTKRGQDVALRCDPISGHVSLYWYRQALGQGPEFLTYFNYEAQQDKSGLPNDRFSAERPEGSISTLTIQRTEQRDSAMYRCASSDTNTGELFFGEGSRLTVL.

Notes on this clonotype: A read error may explain this, as a much larger clone is one base away. CDR3 amino acids: CASSLDKDEEKLFF. The CDR3 bases are TGTGCCAGCAGCTTGGACAAGGACGAGGAAAAACTGTTTTTT. V usage is TRBV7-6 and J usage is TRBJ1-4; D is perhaps TRBD1 (5 bases). Germline CDR1 SGHVS, CDR2 FNYEAQ. The CDR3 has 14 residues. V dropped 3 bases and J dropped 8 bases, with 13 bases sitting between them.

The J gene is TRBJ1-2, the V gene TRBV9; tentatively, D is TRBD1 (6 bases). Trimming pared 0 bases from V and 1 base from J, leaving 10 bases between. The CDR3 runs to 15 residues. The V gene's germline CDR1 is SGDLS and CDR2 YYNGEE. In DNA, the CDR3 is TGTGCCAGCAGCGTAGACAGGACAGTTAACTATGGCTACACCTTC. Translating gives CASSVDRTVNYGYTF.

The J gene is TRBJ1-2, the V gene TRBV6-2 or TRBV6-3; 11 positions match TRBD1. The CDR3 is 16 amino acids. Germline V gives CDR1 MNHEY, CDR2 SVGEGT. The ends lost 1 base at V and 2 bases at J; junction bases unmatched: 3. CDR3 sequence reads: CASSYWDRGTNYGYTF. CDR3 DNA: TGTGCCAGCAGTTACTGGGACAGGGGGACGAACTATGGCTACACCTTC.

A remark on this clonotype: It may be a read error: a sequence one base away is much more abundant. The gene calls are TRBV11-3 and TRBJ2-7, with a weak D call TRBD1 (7 bases). The V gene's germline CDR1 is SGHNT and CDR2 YENEEA. The CDR3 length is 16 residues. V shed 7 bases and J shed 4 bases, with 23 bases lying between them. The CDR3, as DNA: TGTGCCAGCAACTGGGAGGAGCAGGGGGACTTTTACGAGCAGTACTTC. Translating gives CASNWEEQGDFYEQYF.

In this sample, this clonotype turned up a few times. V gene TRBV19 combines with J gene TRBJ1-1; D remains unclear. V was pared by 3 bases and J by 1 base, with 6 bases between. The germline CDR1 and CDR2 sequences are LNHDA and SQIVND (reference sequence). This CDR3 has 13 amino acids. This chain's CDR3 is CASSMEGNTEAFF. CDR3 in DNA: TGTGCCAGTAGTATGGAGGGGAACACTGAAGCTTTCTTT.

The sample holds many counts of this clonotype. The V call is TRBV12-3 or TRBV12-4, the J call TRBJ2-2, with 10 positions matching TRBD1. This CDR3 has 18 amino acids. Trimming removed 6 bases from V and 4 bases from J; junction bases left unmatched: 14. CDR3 DNA: TGTGCCAGCAGGCCCCCGGGACAGGGGCCCGCGGGCACCGGGGAGCTGTTTTTT. It is translated as CASRPPGQGPAGTGELFF.

This clonotype was seen many times. The rearrangement joins TRBV7-3 to TRBJ2-6, with D perhaps TRBD1 (5 bases). The CDR3 spans 14 residues. Trimming removed 8 bases from V and 0 bases from J, with 8 bases in between. Germline V gene data show CDR1 as SGHTA and CDR2 as FQGTGA. The CDR3 sequence: CASGQGSGANVLTF. CDR3 nucleotide sequence: TGTGCCAGCGGGCAGGGCTCTGGGGCCAACGTCCTGACTTTC.

The chain employs TRBV30 and TRBJ1-2, with 8 bases lining up with TRBD1. The CDR3 is 11 amino acids. The germline CDR1 and CDR2 sequences are GTSNPN and SVGIG (reference sequence). J lost 6 bases, V lost 6 bases, and 3 bases had no gene match. DNA of the CDR3: TGTGCCTGTGGACAGGGTGATGGCTACACCTTC. This encodes CACGQGDGYTF.

This clonotype occurred many times. The genes are TRBV6-1 and TRBJ2-7; D is possibly TRBD1 or TRBD2 (6 bases each). The CDR3 is 15 amino acids. The germline V gene encodes CDR1 MNHNS and CDR2 SASEGT. Trimming took off 3 bases at V and 7 bases at J, with 19 bases between the two ends. The CDR3 nucleotides are TGTGCCAGCAGTGAGGCCGAGGGGGGCGACCGGGAGCAGTACTTC. It yields the protein CASSEAEGGDREQYF.

The V and J genes are TRBV19 and TRBJ2-3; the match to TRBD2 covers 11 bases. The CDR3 is made up of 15 amino acids. Germline V gene lookup returns CDR1 LNHDA and CDR2 SQIVND (reference sequence). V shed 6 bases and J 4 bases; nucleotides not matched to a gene: 6. The CDR3 loop reads CASSIIAGGSDTQYF. CDR3 nucleotide sequence: TGTGCCAGTAGCATTATAGCGGGGGGGTCAGATACGCAGTATTTT.

Only a few counts were recorded for this clonotype. The V gene is TRBV5-6, the J gene TRBJ2-3; maybe TRBD1 (6 bases). The CDR3 has 19 residues. The germline V gene encodes CDR1 SGHDT and CDR2 YYEEEE. V lost 3 bases to trimming and J lost 0 bases, with 23 bases between them. CDR3 region: CASSSIPQQGFTSTDTQYF. CDR3 coding DNA: TGTGCCAGCAGCTCAATTCCCCAACAGGGTTTCACTAGCACAGATACGCAGTATTTT.

This clonotype was detected only a few times. The J gene is TRBJ2-1, the V gene TRBV11-3; 7 nucleotides match TRBD1. Trimming removed 7 bases from V and 6 bases from J; junction bases left unmatched: 6. Germline V CDR1 and CDR2: SGHNT, YENEEA. The length of the CDR3 is 13 residues. The CDR3 nucleotides are TGTGCCAGCAAACGGACAGGTTTCAATGAGCAGTTCTTC. It is translated as CASKRTGFNEQFF. The complete variable domain, with remaining parts taken from reference TRBV11-3 and TRBJ2-1, reads EAGVVQSPRYKIIEKKQPVAFWCNPISGHNTLYWYLQNLGQGPELLIRYENEEAVDDSQLPKDRFSAERLKGVDSTLKIQPAELGDSAVYLCASKRTGFNEQFFGPGTRLTVL.

This clonotype was observed at least ten times. The rearrangement uses TRBV27 and TRBJ2-1; D tentatively fits TRBD1 or TRBD2 (5 bases each). The CDR3 has 16 amino acids. The germline gives CDR1 MNHEY, CDR2 SMNVEV (reference sequence). With 3 bases removed from V and 0 bases from J, the gap between germline ends came to 12 bases. The CDR3 reads CASSLRGSLSYNEQFF. CDR3 coding DNA: TGTGCCAGCAGTTTGAGGGGAAGTCTCTCCTACAATGAGCAGTTCTTC.